This T cell receptor beta chain derives from a study of prognosis after radiotherapy for stage I lung cancer. Across the whole study: Deemed medically inoperable were all patients with non-small cell lung cancer.

Deletions cut 4 bases from V and 4 bases from J, with 8 bases between. Germline values: CDR1 DFQATT, CDR2 SNEGSKA (reference sequence). The CDR3 extends over 13 amino acids. Two-round multiplex PCR, the amplification method, yielded TCR beta CDR3 from genomic DNA. The authors ran first-round PCR with primers specific to each TRBV and TRBJ gene. One entry per CDR3 protein results from TCRdb running MiXCR on the multiplex PCR reads. The sample lists about 36,000 distinct CDR3 sequences, around 30% occurring once. This clonotype was detected many times. Sample: PBMCs, taken before or after stereotactic body radiation therapy (not recorded which). The origin of this receptor is a donor aged 50 or older with non-small cell lung cancer. The chain is built from TRBV20-1 and TRBJ2-6; possible D gene TRBD1, 6 bases. Written as DNA, the CDR3 is TGCAGTGCTAAGACAGGAGGGGCCAACGTCCTGACTTTC. Protein product: CSAKTGGANVLTF.